The clone carrying this T cell receptor (beta chain) was recorded at least ten times. This sample stems from a study of T cells in Graves' hyperthyroidism and ophthalmopathy. Germline assignment: CDR1 MDHEN and CDR2 SYDVKM. The CDR3 length is 15 residues. V was pared by 6 bases and J by 8 bases, with 8 bases of the junction left unmatched. Template material for amplifying TCR beta CDR3 regions consisted of RNA transcripts. TCR CDR3 underwent first-round RT-PCR with the HTBI primer set. MiXCR was run by TCRdb on the multiplex PCR reads, yielding one entry per CDR3 protein. The table has about 350,000 distinct CDR3 sequences, more than 11% seen once.

The source of this sequence is a woman aged 25 to 39 with Graves' hyperthyroidism. This sequence joins TRBV28 and TRBJ1-6; 9 bases fit TRBD1. The sample comprised blood. The CDR3 DNA reads TGTGCCAGCAGCCAAATCCGGGACAGGGATTCACCCCTCCACTTT. Its translation is CASSQIRDRDSPLHF.